Listed here are 21 T cell receptor beta chains from one sample, sequenced in a study of cytomegalovirus exposure and HLA in healthy donors. The PCR used 60 Vbeta and 13 Jbeta primers. Some clones are missing from TCRdb's copy, which holds only in-frame ones; the method was immunoSEQ multiplex PCR. There are roughly 80,000 clones in the sample; under 70% occur only once, and under 7.5% lies in the top ten. Source material: PBMCs. The receptors derive from a woman aged 45 to 65 in good health and CMV-seropositive.

The chain combines TRBV5-5 with TRBJ1-4; D is unclear. Per the germline V gene, CDR1 is SGHKS and CDR2 is YYEKEE (reference sequence). V was pared by 4 bases and J by 8 bases, with 15 bases between. The CDR3 is made up of 14 amino acids. The CDR3 bases are TGTGCCAGCAGCCCCGGAGAATTGAGAGAAAAACTGTTTTTT. Its protein product is CASSPGELREKLFF.

This clone has a handful of counts. The genes are TRBV27 and TRBJ1-2; TRBD1 is a possible D gene (6 bases). This CDR3 region has 15 residues. Germline CDR1 is MNHEY and CDR2 is SMNVEV (reference sequence). Trimming shortened V by 8 bases and J by 5 bases, and 21 bases separated the two germline ends. This chain's CDR3 is CASSLLGTSLYGYTF. The DNA for the CDR3 is TGTGCCAGCTCCCTTCTTGGGACAAGCCTTTATGGCTACACCTTC.

The gene calls are TRBV7-8 and TRBJ2-5, with D tentatively TRBD2 (5 bases). With 6 bases removed from V and 1 base from J, the gap between germline ends came to 18 bases. The CDR3 consists of 16 residues. The germline V gene has CDR1 SGHVS and CDR2 FQNEAQ. The CDR3 reads CASSTRRRFSQETQYF. The CDR3 region has the DNA TGTGCCAGCAGTACCCGGAGGCGGTTCAGCCAAGAGACCCAGTACTTC.

The count of this clone is one. V is TRBV5-1 and J is TRBJ2-3; 9 positions agree with TRBD1. The CDR3 spans 15 residues. The germline V gene has CDR1 SGHRS and CDR2 YFSETQ. Germline trimming cut 2 bases from V and 4 bases from J; bases unmatched to any gene: 5. Here the CDR3 reads CASSLGTGSPDTQYF. CDR3 bases: TGCGCCAGCAGCTTAGGGACAGGGTCTCCAGATACGCAGTATTTT.

In regard to this clone: Other DNA variants within this sample encode the same CDR3. The chain is built from TRBV5-5 and TRBJ1-1; TRBD1 agrees at 7 bases. V trimming: 0 bases; J trimming: 3 bases; junction bases outside the gene matches: 2. The CDR3 runs to 14 residues. Germline V gives CDR1 SGHKS, CDR2 YYEKEE (reference sequence). CDR3 loop: CASSLGQGHTEAFF. Written as DNA, the CDR3 is TGTGCCAGCAGCTTGGGACAGGGCCACACTGAAGCTTTCTTT.

The chain carries TRBV7-6 and TRBJ2-5, with a tentative D call TRBD2 (6 bases). The CDR3 runs to 15 residues. The germline V gene has CDR1 SGHVS and CDR2 FNYEAQ. V was trimmed by 0 bases and J by 2 bases, leaving 10 bases between them. DNA of the CDR3: TGTGCCAGCAGCTTAGCGGGGGGTTTGCAAGAGACCCAGTACTTC. Protein sequence: CASSLAGGLQETQYF. Supplemented by reference TRBV7-6 and TRBJ2-5, the full variable domain reads GAGVSQSPRYKVTKRGQDVALRCDPISGHVSLYWYRQALGQGPEFLTYFNYEAQQDKSGLPNDRFSAERPEGSISTLTIQRTEQRDSAMYRCASSLAGGLQETQYFGPGTRLLVL.

This clone was counted a single time. The gene calls are TRBV19 and TRBJ1-6; D unresolved. The ends were cut back, 3 bases at V and 9 bases at J, with 9 bases in the middle. This CDR3 comprises 13 residues. Germline-derived CDR1 and CDR2 are LNHDA and SQIVND (reference sequence). The chain's CDR3 is CASSIVRSSPLHF. CDR3 coding DNA: TGTGCCAGTAGTATCGTCAGGTCTTCACCCCTCCACTTT.

This clone has only a few counts. The chain links TRBV4-1 to TRBJ1-6, with a weak D call TRBD1 (6 bases). Germline lookup yields CDR1 MGHRA and CDR2 YSYEKL. This CDR3 spans 16 amino acids. V lost 3 bases to trimming and J lost 4 bases, with 13 bases between them. Written as DNA, the CDR3 is TGCGCCAGCAGCCACACGGACAGAAGTTATAATTCACCCCTCCACTTT. This codes for CASSHTDRSYNSPLHF.

This clone was seen a handful of times. The chain recombines TRBV27 with TRBJ2-4; 10 nucleotides agree with TRBD1. There are 14 residues in the CDR3. Germline CDR1 MNHEY, CDR2 SMNVEV (reference sequence). V trimming: 3 bases; J trimming: 9 bases; junction bases outside the gene matches: 5. The CDR3 sequence is CASSLGTGVGIQYF. The CDR3 DNA follows: TGTGCCAGCAGTTTGGGGACAGGGGTTGGCATTCAGTACTTC.

The V gene is TRBV12-5, the J gene TRBJ2-2; 10 bases are a match to TRBD2. The CDR3 is made up of 15 amino acids. Germline V lookup: CDR1 LGHNT, CDR2 FRNRAP. The V and J ends lost 1 base and 6 bases, in that order; junction bases with no gene match: 2. Written as DNA, the CDR3 is TGTGCTAGTGGTTTGGCAGCGGGGGGGCCCGGGGAGCTGTTTTTT. Amino acids: CASGLAAGGPGELFF.

This chain links TRBV19 with TRBJ2-5, with D maybe TRBD1 (5 bases). CDR3 length: 14 amino acids. V lost 3 bases and J 2 bases, leaving 10 bases between the germline ends. Germline V gene data show CDR1 as LNHDA and CDR2 as SQIVND (reference sequence). The CDR3 is CASSMPNRQETQYF. In nucleotides, the CDR3 is TGTGCCAGTAGTATGCCCAACAGGCAAGAGACCCAGTACTTC.

Regarding this clone: Relative to the germline gene, one junction end is altered; a read error may explain this. This chain uses TRBV7-9 with TRBJ1-2; 9 bases are a match to TRBD1. Germline V lookup: CDR1 SEHNR, CDR2 FQNEAQ (reference sequence). The CDR3 sequence is 17 residues long. CDR3 coding DNA: TGTTCCAGCAGCCTGTCCTCCATCGGTCGGGACAGGGAAGGCTACACCTTC. As protein: CSSSLSSIGRDREGYTF.

The genes are TRBV5-1 and TRBJ2-1; 7 nucleotides match TRBD1. With 1 base clipped from V and 7 bases from J, the junction kept 8 bases outside the gene matches. CDR3 size: 15 residues. Per the germline V gene, CDR1 is SGHRS and CDR2 is YFSETQ. The CDR3 is CASSLNRGDENEQFF. The CDR3, as DNA: TGCGCCAGCAGCTTGAACAGGGGAGATGAGAATGAGCAGTTCTTC.

The rearrangement links TRBV5-1 to TRBJ2-5; D possibly corresponds to TRBD2 (5 bases). Trimming took 2 bases from V and 3 from J, leaving 5 bases between them. The germline gives CDR1 SGHRS, CDR2 YFSETQ. The CDR3 runs to 12 residues. The DNA for the CDR3 is TGCGCCAGCAGCTTCGGGGAAGAGACCCAGTACTTC. As protein: CASSFGEETQYF. Full variable domain (outside the CDR3, taken from reference TRBV5-1 and TRBJ2-5): KAGVTQTPRYLIKTRGQQVTLSCSPISGHRSVSWYQQTPGQGLQFLFEYFSETQRNKGNFPGRFSGRQFSNSRSEMNVSTLELGDSALYLCASSFGEETQYFGPGTRLLVL.

The CDR3 nucleotides are TGTGCCAGCAGTTTTCGGACAGGGCTGTCCCTGGAGACCCAGTACTTC. Translation gives CASSFRTGLSLETQYF. The chain employs TRBV27 and TRBJ2-5; 8 bases map to TRBD1. This CDR3 is 16 amino acids long. Trimming cost V 3 bases and J 5 bases; bases outside gene matches: 11. CDR1 and CDR2 (germline): MNHEY, SMNVEV (reference sequence).

V is TRBV5-1 and J is TRBJ2-5, with 8 bases aligning to TRBD2. Germline V gene data show CDR1 as SGHRS and CDR2 as YFSETQ. The CDR3 spans 16 residues. J was trimmed by 2 bases and V by 2 bases; bases with no gene match: 8. The CDR3 DNA follows: TGCGCCAGCAGCTTAATATGGACTAGCTTACAAGAGACCCAGTACTTC. Translated: CASSLIWTSLQETQYF.

This chain uses TRBV6-1 with TRBJ1-1; tentative D call: TRBD1 (6 bases). V was shortened by 6 bases and J by 1 base, with 9 bases between the two germline ends. CDR1 and CDR2 (germline): MNHNS, SASEGT. This CDR3 comprises 13 residues. The CDR3 sequence is CASRRGGNTEAFF. The DNA for the CDR3 is TGTGCCAGCAGGAGGGGGGGGAACACTGAAGCTTTCTTT.

The chain recombines TRBV7-6 with TRBJ1-2; the D is unclear. V lost 1 base and J 6 bases, leaving 12 bases between the germline ends. Germline CDR1 and CDR2: SGHVS and FNYEAQ. This CDR3 has 14 residues. In nucleotides, the CDR3 is TGTGCCAGCAGCTTAGATGGCGGAGCGGATGGCTACACCTTC. This translates into CASSLDGGADGYTF.

V and J are TRBV5-1 and TRBJ2-2; 7 positions match TRBD1. Germline V gene lookup returns CDR1 SGHRS and CDR2 YFSETQ. The CDR3 sequence is 16 residues long. The V gene end was trimmed by 4 bases and the J gene end by 1 base; junction bases not matched to a gene: 7. The CDR3 protein is CASSRLDRRNTGELFF. The CDR3 DNA is TGCGCCAGCAGCCGGCTGGACAGGCGGAACACCGGGGAGCTGTTTTTT.

The V gene is TRBV9, the J gene TRBJ2-1; D is unresolved. Trimming pared 3 bases from V and 6 bases from J, leaving 10 bases between. In germline, CDR1 is SGDLS, CDR2 YYNGEE. The CDR3 length is 13 residues. The CDR3 nucleotides read TGTGCCAGCAGCGGACAACCAGCCAATGAGCAGTTCTTC. As protein: CASSGQPANEQFF.

The chain joins TRBV28 to TRBJ1-2, with 11 nucleotides matching TRBD1. Germline V lookup: CDR1 MDHEN, CDR2 SYDVKM. Unmatched junction bases numbered 8, after V lost 3 bases and J lost 8 bases. There are 15 residues in the CDR3. This CDR3 is CASSFGDRGLEGYTF. The CDR3 DNA is TGTGCCAGCAGTTTCGGGGACAGGGGGTTAGAGGGCTACACCTTC.